The 23 T cell receptor beta chains listed next were all sequenced from one sample in a study of post-analysis software for immune sequencing data. The TCR beta cDNA libraries carried unique molecular identifiers. MiXCR was run by TCRdb on the PCR reads, yielding one entry per CDR3 protein. Of 700,000 to 800,000 distinct CDR3 sequences listed, 25% to 30% are singletons. Study-level points and caveats: A handful of TRBV segments were more frequent in patients than controls; TRBV5-6, TRBV5-1 and TRBV20-1 belonged to this group.

Antigens of these TCRs are unknown. The specimen was blood. All receptors derive from a girl aged 10 to 17 with multiple sclerosis.

In this sample, this clonotype turned up many times. The chain links TRBV6-5 to TRBJ2-7; TRBD1 matches 7 bases. Trimming removed 7 bases from V and 2 bases from J; junction bases left unmatched: 8. Germline V gives CDR1 MNHEY, CDR2 SVGAGI. The CDR3 is 14 residues long. The CDR3 region is CASIARQGTYEQYF. The CDR3 region has the DNA TGTGCCAGCATCGCCAGACAGGGAACCTACGAGCAGTACTTC.

This clonotype has a count of ten or more. The chain links TRBV10-3 to TRBJ2-5, with 7 bases aligning to TRBD1. Germline V gene data show CDR1 as ENHRY and CDR2 as SYGVKD. V dropped 5 bases and J dropped 4; count of bases not matched to a gene: 4. CDR3 length equals 13 residues. Here the CDR3 reads CAISTGDRETQYF. The CDR3 DNA reads as TGTGCCATCAGTACAGGGGACCGAGAGACCCAGTACTTC.

The V and J genes are TRBV7-9 and TRBJ2-7; no firm D call. The germline V and J ends were trimmed by 3 bases and 7 bases, with 7 bases remaining between them. The CDR3 consists of 11 residues. CDR1 SEHNR and CDR2 FQNEAQ come from the germline V gene (reference sequence). The CDR3 here is CASSFVREQYF. The CDR3 bases are TGTGCCAGCAGCTTCGTGAGAGAGCAGTACTTC.

In its sample, this clonotype was seen a few times. This sequence joins TRBV12-3 or TRBV12-4 and TRBJ2-1; TRBD1 matches 8 bases. The CDR3 runs to 17 residues. V shed 6 bases, J shed 8 bases, and the junction held 18 bases outside the gene matches. Written as DNA, the CDR3 is TGTGCCAGCAGCCTAAGTACAGGGGGGATTAGGGGCGATGAGCAGTTCTTC. It encodes CASSLSTGGIRGDEQFF.

A remark on this clonotype: The junction and the germline gene differ at one end; a read error may be behind it. This sequence joins TRBV28 and TRBJ2-7; D call uncertain. The length of the CDR3 is 13 residues. Germline CDR1 MDHEN, CDR2 SYDVKM. The CDR3 loop reads CGSTGPLTYEQYF. Here the CDR3 DNA reads TGTGGCAGCACCGGCCCACTCACCTACGAGCAGTACTTC.

In this sample, this clonotype turned up a few times. V is TRBV6-1 and J is TRBJ2-5; D is tentatively TRBD1 or TRBD2 (5 bases each). The CDR3 runs to 13 residues. V lost 7 bases and J 5 bases, leaving 14 bases between the germline ends. Germline CDR1 is MNHNS and CDR2 is SASEGT. The CDR3 DNA reads as TGTGCCAGCACTGCTTGGGGGTCGGAGACCCAGTACTTC. As protein: CASTAWGSETQYF.

V gene TRBV16 combines with J gene TRBJ2-1; tentative D call: TRBD2 (5 bases). The CDR3 has 16 amino acids. Germline CDR1 reads KGHSY; CDR2 reads FQNENV. V was cut by 4 bases and J by 8 bases, with 21 bases left in between. Written as DNA, the CDR3 is TGTGCCAGCAGCCGGACTGGCCGGGGTATTAAGGATGAGCAGTTCTTC. Amino acid sequence: CASSRTGRGIKDEQFF.

This sequence joins TRBV7-9 and TRBJ2-6; tentatively, D is TRBD1 (6 bases). CDR3 length: 17 amino acids. Trimming took 3 bases from V and 3 from J, leaving 15 bases between them. CDR1 and CDR2 (germline): SEHNR, FQNEAQ (reference sequence). CDR3 nucleotides: TGTGCCAGCAGCTTTCCCAGGGGAGAAGTTGGGGCCAACGTCCTGACTTTC. Protein sequence: CASSFPRGEVGANVLTF.

In its sample, this clonotype was seen a few times. The chain is built from TRBV21-1 and TRBJ2-1; the table's D call TRBD1 went unverified against the DNA. TRBV21-1 is reported as a pseudogene. The CDR3 consists of 12 residues. The CDR3 protein is CASSACYRAQFF. The CDR3 bases are TGTGCCAGCAGCGCTTGTTACAGGGCGCAGTTCTTC.

This clonotype was recorded a few times. The V gene is TRBV11-1, the J gene TRBJ2-3, with 9 bases identical to TRBD1. Germline CDR1 and CDR2: SGHAT and FQDESV (reference sequence). This CDR3 region has 23 residues. V trimming: 5 bases; J trimming: 2 bases; junction bases outside the gene matches: 29. The CDR3 region has the DNA TGTGCCAGCAGCGGGACTAATCCCGCCCCCCCTGAGTCGGGACAGGGTTTCACAGATACGCAGTATTTT. It specifies CASSGTNPAPPESGQGFTDTQYF.

The chain has TRBV5-1 and TRBJ2-1; 9 nucleotides line up with TRBD1. V lost 2 bases, J lost 6 bases, and 12 bases stayed unmatched. CDR1 is SGHRS, CDR2 YFSETQ, per germline. The length of the CDR3 is 17 residues. The CDR3: CASSFRPPGQGTNEQFF. The CDR3 DNA is TGCGCCAGCAGCTTCCGGCCCCCGGGACAGGGTACCAATGAGCAGTTCTTC.

The J gene is TRBJ2-2, the V gene TRBV3-1; tentatively, D is TRBD2 (5 bases). The V end lost 3 bases, the J end lost 13 bases, and 18 bases lay between the germline ends. The CDR3 spans 14 residues. The germline V gene encodes CDR1 LGHDT and CDR2 YNNKEL (reference sequence). The CDR3 region has the DNA TGTGCCAGCAGCCACATCTCGGGCACCGAGGGGCTGTTTTTT. Protein product: CASSHISGTEGLFF.

V and J are TRBV7-2 and TRBJ2-7, with a weak D call TRBD2 (5 bases). Per germline, CDR1 SGHTA and CDR2 FQGNSA. The CDR3 has 15 amino acids. Trimming removed 2 bases at V and 5 bases at J, with 16 bases between. Written as DNA, the CDR3 is TGTGCCAGCAGCTTATCTCGGGGTTTGGAGCACGAGCAGTACTTC. Translated: CASSLSRGLEHEQYF.

The chain joins TRBV7-2 to TRBJ2-1; tentative D call: TRBD2 (6 bases). The germline gives CDR1 SGHTA, CDR2 FQGNSA. The CDR3 contains 14 residues. Trimming removed 8 bases at V and 4 bases at J, with 15 bases between. As DNA, the CDR3 is TGTGCCAGCGGGAGGCGGACAACGTACAATGAGCAGTTCTTC. Amino acid sequence: CASGRRTTYNEQFF.

Of note for this clonotype: It may be a read error: a sequence one base away is much more abundant. The chain carries TRBV6-5 and TRBJ2-1; no firm D call. TRBJ2-7 matches the DNA end more closely, so the J call is doubtful. The CDR3 is 13 residues long. The germline V gene encodes CDR1 MNHEY and CDR2 SVGAGI. The CDR3 loop reads CASSPRPYNEQYF. The CDR3 region has the DNA TGTGCCAGCAGTCCCCGTCCCTACAATGAGCAGTACTTC.

The J gene is TRBJ1-1, the V gene TRBV11-2, with no clear D. Trimming stripped 2 bases from V and 1 base from J, with 11 bases between. Germline CDR1 and CDR2: SGHAT and FQNNGV. The CDR3 is made up of 15 amino acids. The CDR3 loop reads CASSLLGRGNTEAFF. Here the CDR3 DNA reads TGTGCCAGCAGCTTATTAGGCCGGGGGAACACTGAAGCTTTCTTT.

The chain joins TRBV5-1 to TRBJ2-5; perhaps TRBD1 as D (5 bases). Germline V lookup: CDR1 SGHRS, CDR2 YFSETQ. Trimming shortened V by 5 bases and J by 2 bases, and 19 bases separated the two germline ends. This CDR3 comprises 16 residues. The DNA for the CDR3 is TGCGCCAGCAGGGGGATAGGGGCCGGGTATCAAGAGACCCAGTACTTC. As protein: CASRGIGAGYQETQYF.

This clonotype was counted only a few times. The V call is TRBV5-1, the J call TRBJ2-1, with a tentative D call TRBD1 (6 bases). Trimming stripped 2 bases from V and 7 bases from J, with 13 bases between. This CDR3 is 14 amino acids long. The germline gives CDR1 SGHRS, CDR2 YFSETQ. CDR3 bases: TGCGCCAGCAGCTTCGGACAGCCCCAAAATGAGCAGTTCTTC. It yields the protein CASSFGQPQNEQFF.

With respect to this clonotype: Being one base from a much bigger clone, this may be a read error. This chain links TRBV18 with TRBJ2-5; D call uncertain. The CDR3 is made up of 12 amino acids. CDR1 is KGHSH and CDR2 is LQKENI in the germline V gene. The CDR3: CASSLIQETRYF. The CDR3 DNA is TGTGCCAGCTCACTAATCCAAGAGACCCGGTACTTC.

This clonotype was picked up a small number of times. This sequence joins TRBV29-1 and TRBJ2-7, with a tentative D call TRBD1 (6 bases). Trimming stripped 7 bases from V and 4 bases from J, with 17 bases between. The CDR3 is 13 amino acids. Germline V gives CDR1 SQVTM, CDR2 ANQGSEA. The CDR3 sequence is CSANRDGTYEQYF. The DNA for the CDR3 is TGCAGCGCAAACAGGGATGGGACGTACGAGCAGTACTTC.

The chain has TRBV24-1 and TRBJ2-2; D unclear. V lost 4 bases to trimming and J lost 7 bases, with 12 bases between them. Per germline, CDR1 KGHDR and CDR2 SFDVKD. The CDR3 length is 14 residues. This CDR3 reads CATSDYNGGGELFF. The CDR3 nucleotides are TGTGCCACCAGTGACTACAACGGCGGCGGGGAGCTGTTTTTT.

The chain recombines TRBV5-1 with TRBJ2-5; 8 nucleotides agree with TRBD2. The J segment lost 2 bases and the V segment lost 3 bases, leaving 9 bases of the junction unmatched. Germline assignment: CDR1 SGHRS and CDR2 YFSETQ. This CDR3 comprises 16 residues. CDR3: CASSSQLGGGQETQYF. In DNA form, the CDR3 reads TGCGCCAGCAGCTCCCAGCTCGGCGGGGGGCAAGAGACCCAGTACTTC. Full variable domain (rest looked up from reference TRBV5-1 and TRBJ2-5): KAGVTQTPRYLIKTRGQQVTLSCSPISGHRSVSWYQQTPGQGLQFLFEYFSETQRNKGNFPGRFSGRQFSNSRSEMNVSTLELGDSALYLCASSSQLGGGQETQYFGPGTRLLVL.

Turning to this clonotype: A much larger clonotype is one base distant, so this may be a read error. The rearrangement joins TRBV3-1 to TRBJ2-5; D might be TRBD2 (6 bases). CDR3 length equals 14 residues. Germline V gene data show CDR1 as LGHDT and CDR2 as YNNKEL (reference sequence). V was shortened by 4 bases and J by 4 bases, with 13 bases between the two germline ends. The CDR3 DNA follows: TGTGCCAGCAGCCCCGCAGCGGGTGGAGAGACCCAGTACTTC. It encodes CASSPAAGGETQYF.